A selection of T cell receptor beta chains follows, all from one sample in a study of blood T cell repertoires in COVID-19. This table comes from immunoSEQ multiplex PCR, and its TCRdb copy is limited to in-frame clones, with some not included. The sample records under 200,000 clones, 65% to 85% being singletons. Material: peripheral blood. The source is a human donor with acute or convalescent COVID-19. The donor label of this sample is uncertain. The CDR3 runs from the conserved cysteine through the conserved F or W. Each record gives: J gene, V gene, D gene, clone size, CDR3 DNA, CDR3 protein. A D gene is named only where the DNA matches it firmly. Some rows mark clone size as missing; the rest say once, few, many or name a class of expanded clone.

j_gene: TRBJ1-2
v_gene: TRBV6-5
d_gene: -
abundance: -
CDR3nt: TGTGCCAGCAGTTACAGCAGGGAGGATGGCTACACCTTC
CDR3aa: CASSYSREDGYTF

j_gene: TRBJ2-2
v_gene: TRBV4-2
d_gene: -
abundance: -
CDR3nt: TGTGCCAGCAGCCAAGTCAGAGCCGGGTCTCCCGGGGAGCTGTTTTTT
CDR3aa: CASSQVRAGSPGELFF

j_gene: TRBJ1-1
v_gene: TRBV5-1
d_gene: -
abundance: -
CDR3nt: TGCGCCAGCAGCTTGGATTCCTTCTATGTGGCTTTCTTT
CDR3aa: CASSLDSFYVAFF

j_gene: TRBJ2-4
v_gene: TRBV6-6
d_gene: -
abundance: -
CDR3nt: TGTGCCAGCAGCCCGGACAGCGCCGGCATTCAGTACTTC
CDR3aa: CASSPDSAGIQYF

j_gene: TRBJ2-3
v_gene: TRBV19
d_gene: TRBD1
abundance: -
CDR3nt: TGTGCCAGTAATGGACAGGGGCTAGGGGATACGCAGTATTTT
CDR3aa: CASNGQGLGDTQYF

j_gene: TRBJ2-7
v_gene: TRBV5-6
d_gene: -
abundance: few
CDR3nt: TGTGCCAGCAGCTTGACCGTGGGAGTAGTCAGCGAGCAGTACTTC
CDR3aa: CASSLTVGVVSEQYF

j_gene: TRBJ1-1
v_gene: TRBV6-1
d_gene: TRBD1
abundance: -
CDR3nt: TGTGCCAGCAGTGAGACAGGGAGGACTGAAGCTTTCTTT
CDR3aa: CASSETGRTEAFF

j_gene: TRBJ1-5
v_gene: TRBV6-1
d_gene: -
abundance: -
CDR3nt: TGTGCCAGCAGTGACAACCGGGCCTGGACACCCCAGCATTTT
CDR3aa: CASSDNRAWTPQHF

j_gene: TRBJ1-1
v_gene: TRBV27
d_gene: TRBD1
abundance: -
CDR3nt: TGTGCCAGCAGTTTAAGGAGAGGGGACAGGTCTGAAGCTTTCTTT
CDR3aa: CASSLRRGDRSEAFF

j_gene: TRBJ2-3
v_gene: TRBV10-1
d_gene: TRBD2
abundance: -
CDR3nt: TGCGCCAGCAGTGACCCTAGCGGGGAAACAGATACGCAGTATTTT
CDR3aa: CASSDPSGETDTQYF

j_gene: TRBJ1-2
v_gene: TRBV4-2
d_gene: -
abundance: -
CDR3nt: TGTGCCAGCAGCCAAGAATCATACCGGACACTCAGGGGCTACACCTTC
CDR3aa: CASSQESYRTLRGYTF

j_gene: TRBJ1-2
v_gene: TRBV5-4
d_gene: TRBD1
abundance: -
CDR3nt: TGTGCCAGCAGCTTTGGACAGGGGGGCTACACCTTC
CDR3aa: CASSFGQGGYTF

j_gene: TRBJ2-7
v_gene: TRBV10-2
d_gene: -
abundance: -
CDR3nt: TGCGCCAGCAGTGGTCAGGGGGGTGGCTACGAGCAGTACTTC
CDR3aa: CASSGQGGGYEQYF